The rows below give T cell receptor beta chains drawn from one sample of a study of blood T cells in healthy people across ages. MiXCR, applied by TCRdb to the 5' RACE reads, yields one record per CDR3 protein. Of some 930,000 distinct CDR3 sequences in the sample, 25% to 30% are singletons; the top ten hold 9.5% to 13%. The same specimen was also included in a second study, on T cells of mothers and their children.

Sequencing input: blood. The receptors were sampled from a woman between 40 and 50 years old in good health. The CDR3 runs from the conserved cysteine through the conserved F or W. Fields, in order: D gene, V gene, J gene, clone size, CDR3 DNA, CDR3 protein. D genes are given only for firm matches. Only part of the rows carry a size: once, few, many, or a class if the clone is expanded.

>TRBD2|TRBV7-2|TRBJ2-3|NA
TGTGCCAGCAGCTCGGGGGGACTAGCGGGGGGAGATACGCAGTATTTT
CASSSGGLAGGDTQYF
>NA|TRBV7-9|TRBJ2-4|NA
TGTGCCAGCAGCTTAGGATACAGGGAGGGGGACATTCAGTACTTC
CASSLGYREGDIQYF
>NA|TRBV7-8|TRBJ2-2|few
TGTGCCAGCAGCTTAAGGTCGAGATCGAACACCGGGGAGCTGTTTTTT
CASSLRSRSNTGELFF
>TRBD2|TRBV4-3|TRBJ2-1|many
TGCGCCAGCAGCCCCTCGGGCGGGGGACTAGGACTAAATGAGCAGTTCTTC
CASSPSGGGLGLNEQFF
>NA|TRBV14|TRBJ2-4|NA
TGTGCCAGCAGCCAAGGTCCGTCGTTGGCCAAAAACATTCAGTACTTC
CASSQGPSLAKNIQYF
>NA|TRBV19|TRBJ2-1|NA
TGTGCCAGTAGTATGCGGGCGTCCTACAATGAGCAGTTCTTC
CASSMRASYNEQFF
>NA|TRBV2|TRBJ2-3|NA
TGTGCCAGCAGTGATGGGCGGGGTGGCACAGATACGCAGTATTTT
CASSDGRGGTDTQYF
>TRBD2|TRBV7-2|TRBJ2-1|many
TGTGCCAGCAGCTCACCAGGGACTAGTGCCAATGAGCAGTTCTTC
CASSSPGTSANEQFF
>TRBD2|TRBV2|TRBJ2-7|NA
TGTGCCAGCAAGTTCGGGGGGGCCTACGAGCAGTACTTC
CASKFGGAYEQYF
>NA|TRBV28|TRBJ2-1|few
TGTGCCAGCAGTATCGGGAGGGGGCTCGATGAGCAGTTCTTC
CASSIGRGLDEQFF
>NA|TRBV15|TRBJ1-5|few
TGTGCCACCAGCAGAGATCGCGGGACGGGGGAGCCCCAGCATTTT
CATSRDRGTGEPQHF
>NA|TRBV21-1|TRBJ2-3|NA
TGTACCAGCAGCGAGGACAGCCCCCTTATAGATACGCAGTATTTT
CTSSEDSPLIDTQYF
>TRBD1|TRBV28|TRBJ1-4|once
TGTGCCAGCAGCCAGGGACAGCTTTATGAAAAACTGTTTTTT
CASSQGQLYEKLFF
>NA|TRBV10-3|TRBJ1-1|NA
TGTGCCATCAGTGCCGCTACGAACACTGAAGCTTTCTTT
CAISAATNTEAFF
>NA|TRBV7-2|TRBJ1-5|few
TGTGCCAGCAGCTCCTGGGGGATCGGTAGCAATCAGCCCCAGCATTTT
CASSSWGIGSNQPQHF
>NA|TRBV19|TRBJ1-1|NA
TGTGCCAGTAGTGAAGACGGACTGAACACTGAAGCTTTCTTT
CASSEDGLNTEAFF
>TRBD2|TRBV3-1|TRBJ2-1|many
TGTGCCAGCAGCCAAGGGAAGCTAGCGGGGGGGCCGGGGGATGAGCAGTTCTTC
CASSQGKLAGGPGDEQFF
>NA|TRBV28|TRBJ2-1|few
TGTGCCAGCAGTCCTCTAATACGGTGGGCTCACAATGAGCAGTTCTTC
CASSPLIRWAHNEQFF
>NA|TRBV20-1|TRBJ1-1|few
TGCAGTGCTAGAGGGGTGTACAGCGGCGGGTACACTGAAGCTTTCTTT
CSARGVYSGGYTEAFF
>TRBD1|TRBV3-1|TRBJ1-1|NA
TGTGCCAGCAGCCCCGGGACAGGTCTGGCTTTCTTT
CASSPGTGLAFF
>TRBD1|TRBV6-1|TRBJ1-1|NA
TGTGCCAGCAAACCGACAGGGAGGACTGAAGCTTTCTTT
CASKPTGRTEAFF
>NA|TRBV4-3|TRBJ2-3|NA
TGCGCCAGCAGCCAAGATTGGGCTAGCTCCAAAGATACGCAGTATTTT
CASSQDWASSKDTQYF
>NA|TRBV4-3|TRBJ2-1|NA
TGCGCCAGCAGCCAAGGGTCGGGGTCCTACAATGAGCAGTTCTTC
CASSQGSGSYNEQFF
>NA|TRBV11-2|TRBJ2-5|few
TGTGCCAGCGGCCTCGACAGGCTTGAGAGGACCCAGTACTTC
CASGLDRLERTQYF
>NA|TRBV9|TRBJ1-2|NA
TGTGCCAGCAGCGTTGACATACTTAACTATGGCTACACCTTC
CASSVDILNYGYTF
>TRBD1|TRBV28|TRBJ2-2|few
TGTGCCAGCAGTTCGGGACAGGTCCGAACCGGGGAGCTGTTTTTT
CASSSGQVRTGELFF
>TRBD1|TRBV20-1|TRBJ2-7|NA
TGCAGTGCTAGTCCGACAGGGCTTACCTACGAGCAGTACTTC
CSASPTGLTYEQYF
>NA|TRBV7-2|TRBJ1-2|few
TGTGCCAGCAGCTTAACGACAGGCTTCTATGGCTACACCTTC
CASSLTTGFYGYTF
>NA|TRBV6-5|TRBJ1-1|NA
TGTGCCAGCAGTTACCACACGGCTCCGACAGCGAACACTGAAGCTTTCTTT
CASSYHTAPTANTEAFF
>TRBD1|TRBV5-5|TRBJ1-5|many
TGTGCCAGCAGTTTCAACAGGGGCCAGCCCCAGCATTTT
CASSFNRGQPQHF
>NA|TRBV5-1|TRBJ1-2|NA
TGCGCCAGCAGCTTGGTTCCTGGGGTAGAGGGCTACACCTTC
CASSLVPGVEGYTF
>NA|TRBV12-3/TRBV12-4|TRBJ1-2|few
TGTGCCAGCAGTTTGTCGGGAAGGTCTTCTGGCTACACCTTC
CASSLSGRSSGYTF
>TRBD1|TRBV10-2|TRBJ1-2|once
TGCGCCAGCAGGGAGCCTGGACAGGCCCATGGCTACACCTTC
CASREPGQAHGYTF
>NA|TRBV28|TRBJ1-2|NA
TGTGCCAGCAGTTTCAGGAACGACTATGGCTACACCTTC
CASSFRNDYGYTF
>NA|TRBV20-1|TRBJ1-5|few
TGCAGTGCCTCCTGGGATAGCAATCAGCCCCAGCATTTT
CSASWDSNQPQHF
>NA|TRBV20-1|TRBJ2-5|many
TGCAGTGCTAGACCCAGGGGCTCGCAAGAGACCCAGTACTTC
CSARPRGSQETQYF
>TRBD2|TRBV5-1|TRBJ2-7|NA
TGCGCCAGCAGCGCAGGGACTAGCTTCGAGCAGTACTTC
CASSAGTSFEQYF
>TRBD2|TRBV6-5|TRBJ2-5|many
TGTGCCAGCAGTCCTATAGCGGGGGGGCAGAAGACCCAGTACTTC
CASSPIAGGQKTQYF
>TRBD2|TRBV20-1|TRBJ2-3|NA
TGCAGTGCTAGAGAATCGTCCGCGGGGGGGCTCGCAGATACGCAGTATTTT
CSARESSAGGLADTQYF
>TRBD1|TRBV10-3|TRBJ2-7|many
TGTGCCATCAGTGAGTCGACTACAGGGGTACGCTACGAGCAGTACTTC
CAISESTTGVRYEQYF
>NA|TRBV4-3|TRBJ1-2|NA
TGCGCCAGCAGCCAAGATCGGGGGGGCTTAAGCTATGGCTACACCTTC
CASSQDRGGLSYGYTF
>NA|TRBV6-1|TRBJ2-1|many
TGTGCCAGCAGGGTAGACAGCCACTCCTACAATGAGCAGTTCTTC
CASRVDSHSYNEQFF
>TRBD1|TRBV5-5|TRBJ2-5|NA
TGTGCCAGCAGCTTGGTACAGGGGTCCGGCGAGACCCAGTACTTC
CASSLVQGSGETQYF
>NA|TRBV11-2|TRBJ2-5|few
TGTGCCAGTAGCTTGTCTAGAGACCAAGAGACCCAGTACTTC
CASSLSRDQETQYF
>NA|TRBV20-1|TRBJ2-7|many
TGCAGTGCTAGAGATGATGGGGTGGACCACGAGCAGTACTTC
CSARDDGVDHEQYF
>NA|TRBV29-1|TRBJ1-1|many
TGCAGCGTTGACCCGGGTATAACTGAAGCTTTCTTT
CSVDPGITEAFF
>TRBD1|TRBV20-1|TRBJ2-2|NA
TGCAGTGCCCATTCTCGGGACAGGGGAAACACCGGGGAGCTGTTTTTT
CSAHSRDRGNTGELFF
>TRBD1|TRBV2|TRBJ1-6|many
TGTGCCAGCAGTGAAGAAGGGGGGCGGAGGACAGGTTCACCCCTCCACTTT
CASSEEGGRRTGSPLHF
>TRBD1|TRBV20-1|TRBJ2-1|NA
TGCAGTGCTCTTACGGACAGGGCGCAGTTCTTC
CSALTDRAQFF
>TRBD2|TRBV20-1|TRBJ2-4|NA
TGCAGTGCTGGAGATTGGTTGGCGGGGGGGAACATTCAGTACTTC
CSAGDWLAGGNIQYF
>NA|TRBV24-1|TRBJ1-5|many
TGTGCCACCAGTGATCTGGATTCCAATCAGCCCCAGCATTTT
CATSDLDSNQPQHF
>NA|TRBV6-1|TRBJ2-7|few
TGTGCCAGCAGCGACTTATTCGGGATTTCCTACGAGCAGTACTTC
CASSDLFGISYEQYF
>NA|TRBV5-1|TRBJ1-1|NA
TGCGCCAGCAGACCCGGGGCAGGTCAGAACACTGAGGCTTTCTTT
CASRPGAGQNTEAFF
>TRBD1|TRBV27|TRBJ2-7|many
TGTGCCAGCAGTTGGACAGGGTCCAACGAGCAGTACTTC
CASSWTGSNEQYF
>TRBD2|TRBV24-1|TRBJ2-5|many
TGTGCCACCAGTGAGCCGGCGGGGGATCTGAAAGAGACCCAGTACTTC
CATSEPAGDLKETQYF
>NA|TRBV29-1|TRBJ1-1|NA
TGCAGCGTTGAAGTGGGCTGGGAAGCTTTCTTT
CSVEVGWEAFF
>TRBD1|TRBV28|TRBJ2-7|many
TGTGCCAGCAGGGACAGGGGGATCTACGAGCAGTACTTC
CASRDRGIYEQYF
>NA|TRBV7-2|TRBJ2-3|NA
TGTGCCAGCAGCCAGGCCGCCCAGGGCGGGACAGATACGCAGTATTTT
CASSQAAQGGTDTQYF
>NA|TRBV2|TRBJ2-3|few
TGTGCCAGCAGCGACGGATTGGGGCAGTATTTT
CASSDGLGQYF
>NA|TRBV12-3/TRBV12-4|TRBJ2-1|NA
TGTGCCAGCAAACGAACGGCCCAGGCCGGGGGGCCCCTCCTTTACAATGAGCAGTTCTTC
CASKRTAQAGGPLLYNEQFF